This is a list of T cell receptor beta chains from one sample in a study of Graves' ophthalmopathy and Graves' hyperthyroidism. Using its own MiXCR run on the multiplex PCR reads, TCRdb lists one record per CDR3 protein. This table holds around 1,000,000 distinct CDR3 sequences, approximately 35% found once. The material sequenced was peripheral blood or thyroid tissue (not recorded which). All receptors come from an adult man with Graves' hyperthyroidism. Each CDR3 is given with its conserved first and last residue. D genes are given only for firm matches. Clone size appears in some rows only: once, few, many, or a class for an expanded clone.

TRBD2,TRBJ2-2,TRBV2,many,TGTGCCAGCAGTGCTAGCGGGGCTACCGGGGAGCTGTTTTTT,CASSASGATGELFF
TRBD1,TRBJ2-6,TRBV6-2/TRBV6-3,-,TGTGCCAGCAGTCCTGACAGGGGGCGCACTGGGGCCAACGTCCTGACTTTC,CASSPDRGRTGANVLTF
TRBD1,TRBJ1-1,TRBV25-1,-,TGTGCCAGCAGTTCCCCATCCTCCGGGACAGAGAACACTGAAGCTTTCTTT,CASSSPSSGTENTEAFF
-,TRBJ2-7,TRBV20-1,many,TGCAGTGCATCGAGAGGATACGAGCAGTACTTC,CSASRGYEQYF
-,TRBJ2-6,TRBV2,-,TGTGCCAGCAGTGAGGGGGGCTTCAGGAAATACTCTGGGGCCAACGTCCTGACTTTC,CASSEGGFRKYSGANVLTF
TRBD2,TRBJ2-5,TRBV7-9,-,TGTGCCAGCAGCTTAAGGTCGGGACTAAGGAACCGTGGTGAGACCCAGTACTTC,CASSLRSGLRNRGETQYF
TRBD2,TRBJ2-7,TRBV12-3/TRBV12-4,many,TGTGCCAGCAAGAAGACCGGGACTATCTCTTACGAGCAGTACTTC,CASKKTGTISYEQYF
-,TRBJ1-2,TRBV15,-,TGCGCCACCAGCAGAGTCCGGGACTACACCTTC,CATSRVRDYTF
-,TRBJ2-5,TRBV20-1,many,TGCAGTGCTAGTTGGCAAGAGACCCAGTACTTC,CSASWQETQYF
-,TRBJ2-3,TRBV11-2,-,TGTGCCAGCAGCTTAGATCTAGCTGAGGTGGATACGCAGTATTTT,CASSLDLAEVDTQYF
TRBD1,TRBJ1-1,TRBV20-1,-,TGCAGTGCTAGAGGAATAGGTGGACAGGGGAACACTGAAGCTTTCTTT,CSARGIGGQGNTEAFF
-,TRBJ2-7,TRBV10-2,once,TGCGCCAGCAGTTCGGGACACGGTAGCGAGCAGTACTTC,CASSSGHGSEQYF
-,TRBJ1-2,TRBV9,many,TGTGCCAGCAGCGTAGACGTTCAAAAGGGGTATGGCTACACCTTC,CASSVDVQKGYGYTF
-,TRBJ1-3,TRBV10-2,-,TGCGCCAGCGGAGGCCCAGACTCTGGAAACACCATATATTTT,CASGGPDSGNTIYF